This TCR beta chain was sequenced during a study of blood T cells in healthy people across ages. Germline lookup yields CDR1 ENHRY and CDR2 SYGVKD. The CDR3 spans 16 residues. Trimming took off 3 bases at V and 5 bases at J, with 18 bases between the two ends. This clonotype was counted a few times. Combining a sample-barcoded 5' primer with a J-beta primer mix, a second PCR ran for roughly 6 to 12 cycles. TCRdb independently ran MiXCR on the 5' RACE reads; one entry per CDR3 protein. The sample lists about 1 million distinct CDR3 sequences, under 55% seen once, with 15% to 20% in the top ten. The receptor comes from a woman aged 55-69 years in good health. V and J are TRBV10-3 and TRBJ2-3; D not certain. The sequenced sample consisted of blood. Here the CDR3 DNA reads TGTGCCATCAGTGATAGGATCGGAGTACGTCTAGATACGCAGTATTTT. This gives the protein CAISDRIGVRLDTQYF.